The entry below gives a single TCR beta chain sequence along with its context. This clone's antigen is unknown. No quality values exist for individual bases; no much larger clone is one base distant. This entry is derived from a study of T cell repertoires in cytomegalovirus infection (dated by TCRdb to about 2019). General notes on the study: Donor HLA type was relevant to the analysis, because carriage of CMV infection together with the matching HLA type was indicated by public TCR beta signatures.

Sequencing was carried out with an Illumina HiSeq 1500. TCRdb took the public reads, trimmed them with fastp at Q25, ran MiXCR for clone calling and kept in-frame beta chains. Rows matching on CDR3 protein sequence are summarized as one entry with the most common DNA and genes. This sample is represented by approximately 750,000 distinct CDR3 sequences; roughly 36% of them were singletons. More than 2.5% of the sample rests with the top ten. Findings and caveats that apply to the study as a whole: In both this cohort and an independent cohort of several hundred donors, the cumulative frequency of public TCR beta family members distinguished carriers of CMV infection plus the relevant HLA type. The ex vivo response was dominated by HLA-C-restricted CMV-specific TCR beta clonotypes, which also provided the single most frequent clonotype in two of eight donors.

Source material: PBMCs. This sequence originates from a human donor in good health (CMV status not recorded). Some clones in this sample may be carry-over from other donors' samples.

The nucleotide sequence is given as TGTGCCACCGGGGAAAAAGCACGAGCTTTCTTT. It is translated as CATGEKARAFF. The chain links TRBV19 with TRBJ1-1; the D gene remains uncertain. Measured from the cysteine to the phenylalanine, the CDR3 is 11 residues long. The only DNA kept is the CDR3, 33 bases in frame from the first base. CDR1 and CDR2, per the germline V gene (reference sequence), are LNHDA and SQIVND. A distance of 16 bases separates the germline ends of V and J, which lose 10 bases and 10 bases respectively.